This T cell receptor beta chain originates from a study of blood T cell repertoires in COVID-19. Across the whole study: Samples taken during acute and convalescent COVID-19 were collected in the United States, Italy and Spain. Nucleic acid was either cDNA or gDNA, and it came from T cells, B-cell-depleted T cells, or PBMCs.

In the original analysis: Quantification of nucleated cells was approximated via reference gene primer amplification. Clones were read by immunoSEQ multiplex PCR, and TCRdb kept only the in-frame ones, dropping some. The V and J calls and clone size come from that table; D and trimming were worked out from the DNA. The table records more than 200,000 clones, 81% of them present only once. Comment on this clone: The conserved phenylalanine or tryptophan normally closing the CDR3 is absent here, so this likely arose from a read error. The DNA is omitted, as the CDR3 cannot be located on it reliably, and the CDR3 follows TCRdb's listing.

Germline V lookup: CDR1 MNHEY, CDR2 SVGAGI. The CDR3 spans 10 amino acids, including both terminal residues. Sequencing was done on a sample of peripheral blood. The receptor's source is a woman at least 80 years old with acute or convalescent COVID-19. This sequence joins TRBV6-5 and TRBJ2-3; the D call in the table, TRBD2, was not verified against the DNA. The CDR3: CASSFGLALL.